The 30 T cell receptor beta chains below come from one sample, sequenced in a study of blood T cell repertoires in COVID-19 (dated by TCRdb to about 2020). The library came from the immunoSEQ multiplex PCR assay. Imported from immuneACCESS, the table was reduced by TCRdb to in-frame sequences with V and J called. These copies leave out some clones; in studies compared against another copy, an unresolved V gene accounts for under half, and the cause of the remainder is not known. The table for this sample lists about 220,000 clones; about 90% of them were counted only once. Jointly, the top ten make up 1.5% to 2% of the sample. The specimen sequenced was peripheral blood. The receptors were sampled from a middle-aged man with active or convalescent COVID-19.

This chain joins TRBV18 and TRBJ2-7; 9 bases align to TRBD1. V dropped 3 bases and J dropped 3; count of bases not matched to a gene: 6. The CDR3 contains 15 residues. The germline V gene encodes CDR1 KGHSH and CDR2 LQKENI. The CDR3, as DNA: TGTGCCAGCTCACCTCCGGGACAGGGCCTCTACGAGCAGTACTTC. Encoded protein: CASSPPGQGLYEQYF.

The rearrangement joins TRBV4-1 to TRBJ1-5; tentatively, D is TRBD1 (5 bases). The germline V gene has CDR1 MGHRA and CDR2 YSYEKL. The V end was cut by 1 base, the J end by 2 bases, with 15 bases between. The CDR3 extends over 17 amino acids. DNA of the CDR3: TGCGCCAGCAGCCAAGGGTTGGGACCGGGGGGCAATCAGCCCCAGCATTTT. The encoded protein is CASSQGLGPGGNQPQHF.

The chain combines TRBV28 with TRBJ2-1; D gene ambiguous. Germline CDR1 and CDR2: MDHEN and SYDVKM. This CDR3 spans 11 amino acids. V lost 6 bases to trimming and J lost 5 bases, with 5 bases between them. The CDR3 DNA reads TGTGCCAGCAGCCTAAACAATGAGCAGTTCTTC. This encodes CASSLNNEQFF. Together with reference TRBV28 and TRBJ2-1, the CDR3 gives the full variable domain: DVKVTQSSRYLVKRTGEKVFLECVQDMDHENMFWYRQDPGLGLRLIYFSYDVKMKEKGDIPEGYSVSREKKERFSLILESASTNQTSMYLCASSLNNEQFFGPGTRLTVL.

CDR3 nucleotides: TGTGCCAGCAGTTTAGAAGCGATGAATGGCTACACCTTC. The encoded protein is CASSLEAMNGYTF. The V call is TRBV12-3 or TRBV12-4, the J call TRBJ1-2, with D uncertain. The CDR3 consists of 13 residues. Trimming removed 1 base at V and 6 bases at J, with 9 bases between.

As for this clone: Other nucleotide sequences in the sample specify the same CDR3. The chain recombines TRBV18 with TRBJ1-5, with D perhaps matching TRBD1 (5 bases). Trimming pared 3 bases from V and 4 bases from J, leaving 7 bases between. The CDR3 spans 13 residues. CDR1 and CDR2 (germline): KGHSH, LQKENI. DNA for the CDR3: TGTGCCAGCTCACCTGGGGGGAATCAGCCCCAGCATTTT. It specifies CASSPGGNQPQHF.

This chain joins TRBV5-1 and TRBJ2-1; 10 bases fit TRBD2. Trimming at V came to 0 bases and at J to 4 bases, leaving 4 bases not matched to a gene. Germline CDR1 and CDR2: SGHRS and YFSETQ. The CDR3 has 16 residues. In nucleotides, the CDR3 is TGCGCCAGCAGCTTGGCCCTAGCGGGGGAGTACAATGAGCAGTTCTTC. This encodes CASSLALAGEYNEQFF. Supplemented by reference TRBV5-1 and TRBJ2-1, the full variable domain reads KAGVTQTPRYLIKTRGQQVTLSCSPISGHRSVSWYQQTPGQGLQFLFEYFSETQRNKGNFPGRFSGRQFSNSRSEMNVSTLELGDSALYLCASSLALAGEYNEQFFGPGTRLTVL.

The chain employs TRBV4-1 and TRBJ2-1, with D possibly being TRBD2 (6 bases). The germline CDR1 and CDR2 sequences are MGHRA and YSYEKL. The CDR3 consists of 13 residues. V lost 5 bases to trimming and J lost 9 bases, with 14 bases between them. CDR3 DNA: TGCGCCAGCAGCTCGGGACGGGACTTTGAGCAGTTCTTC. It encodes CASSSGRDFEQFF.

The genes are TRBV27 and TRBJ2-1; D possibly corresponds to TRBD2 (6 bases). V was cut by 6 bases and J by 8 bases, with 17 bases left in between. The CDR3 consists of 14 residues. CDR1 MNHEY and CDR2 SMNVEV come from the germline V gene (reference sequence). CDR3 residues: CASSSGLIWDEQFF. The CDR3 DNA is TGTGCCAGCAGCTCCGGACTAATATGGGATGAGCAGTTCTTC.

The chain has TRBV29-1 and TRBJ1-1; TRBD1 might be the D (6 bases). The V end lost 6 bases, the J end lost 1 base, and 9 bases lay between the germline ends. This CDR3 has 12 amino acids. Germline V gene data show CDR1 as SQVTM and CDR2 as ANQGSEA. CDR3 loop: CSVETGNTEAFF. The CDR3 DNA reads as TGCAGCGTAGAGACAGGGAACACTGAAGCTTTCTTT.

The rearrangement uses TRBV7-9 and TRBJ1-2; D is unclear. The V and J ends lost 4 bases and 5 bases respectively, with 8 bases between them. Germline assignment: CDR1 SEHNR and CDR2 FQNEAQ (reference sequence). The CDR3 is 12 amino acids. The CDR3 DNA reads TGTGCCAGCAGCTCATCGGGGTATGGCTACACCTTC. It specifies CASSSSGYGYTF. The full variable domain, rest sourced from reference TRBV7-9 and TRBJ1-2, is DTGVSQNPRHKITKRGQNVTFRCDPISEHNRLYWYRQTLGQGPEFLTYFQNEAQLEKSRLLSDRFSAERPKGSFSTLEIQRTEQGDSAMYLCASSSSGYGYTFGSGTRLTVV.

In this sample, this clone turned up a few times. This rearrangement joins TRBV19 to TRBJ1-2, with 7 bases matching TRBD1. The V gene end was trimmed by 3 bases and the J gene end by 2 bases; junction bases not matched to a gene: 6. The CDR3 runs 15 residues. Per the germline V gene, CDR1 is LNHDA and CDR2 is SQIVND (reference sequence). Here the CDR3 DNA reads TGTGCCAGTAGTATCCCCGGACAGGCCAACTATGGCTACACCTTC. Amino acids: CASSIPGQANYGYTF. The variable domain in full, completed from reference TRBV19 and TRBJ1-2, reads DGGITQSPKYLFRKEGQNVTLSCEQNLNHDAMYWYRQDPGQGLRLIYYSQIVNDFQKGDIAEGYSVSREKKESFPLTVTSAQKNPTAFYLCASSIPGQANYGYTFGSGTRLTVV.

Turning to this clone: In the same sample, other DNA sequences code for this CDR3. The rearrangement joins TRBV27 to TRBJ1-1; possibly TRBD1 for D (5 bases). CDR1 and CDR2 (germline): MNHEY, SMNVEV (reference sequence). This CDR3 contains 13 residues. Trimming stripped 3 bases from V and 1 base from J, with 6 bases between. CDR3 residues: CASSFGGNTEAFF. CDR3 nucleotide sequence: TGTGCCAGCAGTTTCGGGGGGAACACTGAAGCTTTCTTT.

This chain uses TRBV30 with TRBJ2-1; 13 bases agree with TRBD2. V shed 5 bases and J 2 bases; nucleotides not matched to a gene: 0. Germline CDR1 and CDR2: GTSNPN and SVGIG (reference sequence). The CDR3 length is 14 residues. As DNA, the CDR3 is TGTGCCTGGGGGACTAGCGGGACCTACAATGAGCAGTTCTTC. Protein: CAWGTSGTYNEQFF.

This clone was picked up one time. The gene calls are TRBV6-1 and TRBJ1-1; possible D gene TRBD1, 6 bases. Deletions cut 2 bases from V and 1 base from J, with 8 bases between. Looked up from germline, CDR1 is MNHNS and CDR2 is SASEGT. The CDR3 runs 14 residues. CDR3 coding DNA: TGTGCCAGCAGTGAACAGGGGACGAACACTGAAGCTTTCTTT. Residues: CASSEQGTNTEAFF.

This clone was detected a few times. The chain carries TRBV5-1 and TRBJ1-3; the D is unclear. CDR1 is SGHRS, CDR2 YFSETQ, per germline. Trimming shortened V by 0 bases and J by 0 bases, and 7 bases separated the two germline ends. CDR3 size: 15 residues. CDR3 nucleotides: TGCGCCAGCAGCTTGGGGAGACCCTCTGGAAACACCATATATTTT. Translating it yields CASSLGRPSGNTIYF.

This chain uses TRBV7-9 with TRBJ2-1; 15 nucleotides agree with TRBD2. This CDR3 contains 19 residues. The V gene's germline CDR1 is SEHNR and CDR2 FQNEAQ (reference sequence). With 3 bases clipped from V and 4 bases from J, the junction kept 10 bases outside the gene matches. Here the CDR3 reads CASSFSGLAGGRHYNEQFF. CDR3 DNA sequence: TGTGCCAGCAGCTTTTCGGGACTAGCGGGAGGAAGACATTACAATGAGCAGTTCTTC.

The chain recombines TRBV29-1 with TRBJ1-2; TRBD1 might be the D (5 bases). This CDR3 comprises 13 residues. The germline V gene encodes CDR1 SQVTM and CDR2 ANQGSEA. Trimming stripped 2 bases from V and 6 bases from J, with 13 bases between. The CDR3 region is CSVETGMGHGYTF. CDR3 bases: TGCAGCGTTGAAACAGGAATGGGCCATGGCTACACCTTC.

The V call is TRBV7-9, the J call TRBJ2-1; 7 bases map to TRBD1. From germline, CDR1 is SEHNR and CDR2 FQNEAQ (reference sequence). The V gene end was trimmed by 5 bases and the J gene end by 10 bases; junction bases not matched to a gene: 14. This CDR3 comprises 15 residues. Here the CDR3 DNA reads TGTGCCAGCAGCCAGCACAGGGGATGGGATCTGGAGCAGTTCTTC. Amino acid sequence: CASSQHRGWDLEQFF.

This chain uses TRBV28 with TRBJ1-6, with TRBD1 matching over 8 bases. CDR3 size: 17 residues. From germline, CDR1 is MDHEN and CDR2 SYDVKM. The ends lost 4 bases at V and 1 base at J; junction bases unmatched: 6. The CDR3 region has the DNA TGTGCCAGCAGTTCCTACAGGGGGAGGTCCTATAATTCACCCCTCCACTTT. This encodes CASSSYRGRSYNSPLHF. The entire variable domain, with the rest obtained from reference TRBV28 and TRBJ1-6, is as follows: DVKVTQSSRYLVKRTGEKVFLECVQDMDHENMFWYRQDPGLGLRLIYFSYDVKMKEKGDIPEGYSVSREKKERFSLILESASTNQTSMYLCASSSYRGRSYNSPLHFGNGTRLTVT.

This clone was recorded only once. The rearrangement joins TRBV27 to TRBJ2-7, with 13 bases aligning to TRBD2. This CDR3 has 16 residues. Germline V lookup: CDR1 MNHEY, CDR2 SMNVEV (reference sequence). J lost 2 bases, V lost 5 bases, and 6 bases had no gene match. The DNA for the CDR3 is TGTGCCAGCAGTGAAGGACTAGCGGGAGTAGCCTACGAGCAGTACTTC. Translated, it gives CASSEGLAGVAYEQYF.

This clone was counted only a few times. This sequence joins TRBV5-1 and TRBJ2-7; D is unclear. Germline V gives CDR1 SGHRS, CDR2 YFSETQ. The V end lost 4 bases, the J end lost 2 bases, and 10 bases lay between the germline ends. The CDR3 covers 13 residues. The DNA for the CDR3 is TGCGCCAGCAGCCAGACTCCCACCTACGAGCAGTACTTC. As protein: CASSQTPTYEQYF.

The rearrangement joins TRBV7-9 to TRBJ1-5; D gene ambiguous. The germline V gene has CDR1 SEHNR and CDR2 FQNEAQ (reference sequence). This CDR3 is built from 14 residues. V was shortened by 4 bases and J by 6 bases, with 13 bases between the two germline ends. The CDR3 DNA reads as TGTGCCAGCAGCTCCCGTGAGGGAAGTCAGCCCCAGCATTTT. Protein: CASSSREGSQPQHF.

The rearrangement joins TRBV5-4 to TRBJ2-7, with 7 positions matching TRBD2. V lost 5 bases to trimming and J lost 2 bases; unmatched junction nucleotides: 10. The CDR3 has 15 amino acids. CDR1 is SGHNT and CDR2 is YYREEE in the germline V gene (reference sequence). The CDR3 sequence: CASSPDGGRTYEQYF. The CDR3 bases are TGTGCCAGCAGTCCGGACGGCGGGAGAACCTACGAGCAGTACTTC. The full variable domain, its missing parts supplied by reference TRBV5-4 and TRBJ2-7, is ETGVTQSPTHLIKTRGQQVTLRCSSQSGHNTVSWYQQALGQGPQFIFQYYREEENGRGNFPPRFSGLQFPNYSSELNVNALELDDSALYLCASSPDGGRTYEQYFGPGTRLTVT.

This clone is a singleton in its sample. V and J are TRBV12-3 or TRBV12-4 and TRBJ2-7; D gene uncertain. The CDR3 is made up of 13 amino acids. The V gene lost 3 bases and the J gene lost 6 bases, with 12 bases spanning the gap. As DNA, the CDR3 is TGTGCCAGCAGTTTGACCGCCCAGGCCGAGCAGTACTTC. It is translated as CASSLTAQAEQYF.

This clone was found a few times. The J gene is TRBJ1-1, the V gene TRBV12-3 or TRBV12-4; D uncertain. CDR3 size: 13 residues. V was trimmed by 1 base and J by 1 base, leaving 4 bases between them. This chain's CDR3 is CASSLGQNTEAFF. The CDR3 nucleotides read TGTGCCAGCAGTTTAGGGCAGAACACTGAAGCTTTCTTT.

This clone occurred once. The CDR3 protein is CAIRSGTGSNQPQHF. In DNA form, the CDR3 reads TGTGCCATCAGATCCGGGACAGGGAGCAATCAGCCCCAGCATTTT. The chain has TRBV10-3 and TRBJ1-5, with TRBD1 identical over 9 bases. Germline lookup yields CDR1 ENHRY and CDR2 SYGVKD. After removal of 6 bases from V and 1 base from J, the junction contained 4 bases not matched to a gene. The CDR3 loop spans 15 amino acids.

On this clone itself: In the same sample, other DNA sequences code for this CDR3. The chain uses TRBV10-3 and TRBJ1-2; D not certain. Between the trimmed V and J ends, which lost 4 bases and 6 bases, there was a span of 6 bases. Germline V lookup: CDR1 ENHRY, CDR2 SYGVKD. The CDR3 consists of 11 residues. The CDR3 DNA follows: TGTGCCATCAGTGCGGGAGATGGCTACACCTTC. Translating gives CAISAGDGYTF.

The J gene is TRBJ1-1, the V gene TRBV21-1; the table's D call TRBD1 went unverified against the DNA. TRBV21-1 is a known pseudogene. The CDR3 length is 14 residues. This CDR3 is CASTQGVRSTEAFF. The CDR3 DNA follows: TGTGCCAGCACCCAAGGGGTGAGGAGCACTGAAGCTTTCTTT.

The V and J genes are TRBV4-1 and TRBJ2-7, with D possibly matching TRBD1 (6 bases). This CDR3 has 12 amino acids. The V gene lost 2 bases and the J gene lost 6 bases, with 8 bases spanning the gap. Germline V CDR1 and CDR2: MGHRA, YSYEKL. CDR3 DNA: TGCGCCAGCAGCCAATTAGGGGGCGAGCAGTACTTC. This codes for CASSQLGGEQYF.

In this sample, this clone turned up once. The rearrangement joins TRBV7-8 to TRBJ1-2; 8 bases line up with TRBD1. The V gene end was trimmed by 1 base and the J gene end by 5 bases; junction bases not matched to a gene: 3. This CDR3 has 14 amino acids. Germline V gives CDR1 SGHVS, CDR2 FQNEAQ. CDR3 coding DNA: TGTGCCAGCAGCTTAGACAGGGGGTTTTATGGCTACACCTTC. The encoded protein is CASSLDRGFYGYTF.